The 7 T cell receptor beta chains below were found in one sample sequenced in a study of response to subunit inactivated influenza vaccine. TCRdb passed the RT-PCR reads through MiXCR, listing each CDR3 protein once. In the table there are approximately 500,000 distinct CDR3 sequences, 10% to 15% of which are singletons. The sample consisted of PBMCs from blood, taken more than 35 days after vaccination. Every receptor here comes from a man aged 50 to 59 who received an inactivated influenza vaccine.

This clonotype came up a few times. The V call is TRBV6-2 or TRBV6-3, the J call TRBJ2-2, with D possibly TRBD2 on 5 matching bases. The CDR3 contains 13 residues. Germline-derived CDR1 and CDR2 are MNHEY and SVGEGT. The V end was cut by 10 bases, the J end by 4 bases, with 13 bases between. Here the CDR3 DNA reads TGTGCCATCAATAGGAGGAGCACCGGGGAGCTGTTTTTT. Translated: CAINRRSTGELFF.

This clonotype was observed a handful of times. The chain employs TRBV20-1 and TRBJ2-1; D perhaps matches TRBD2 (5 bases). From germline, CDR1 is DFQATT and CDR2 SNEGSKA (reference sequence). This CDR3 is built from 14 residues. Trimming left V 5 bases short and J 5 bases short, with 16 bases between. The CDR3 nucleotides are TGCAGTGCTCAGGTCGGGCGGGTTAACAATGAGCAGTTCTTC. This gives the protein CSAQVGRVNNEQFF.

The rearrangement joins TRBV6-1 to TRBJ2-1, with D tentatively TRBD2 (5 bases). The germline V gene has CDR1 MNHNS and CDR2 SASEGT. The CDR3 covers 14 residues. Trimming shortened V by 11 bases and J by 9 bases, and 23 bases separated the two germline ends. CDR3 DNA: TGTGCCCCCGGCGAAGCGGTGAACCGGGGTGAGCAGTTCTTC. It yields the protein CAPGEAVNRGEQFF.

The chain carries TRBV27 and TRBJ2-7, with no clear D. Trimming stripped 3 bases from V and 6 bases from J, with 15 bases between. The CDR3 sequence is 14 residues long. Germline CDR1 and CDR2: MNHEY and SMNVEV (reference sequence). CDR3 in amino acids: CASSFAAVRREQYF. The CDR3 DNA sequence: TGTGCCAGCAGTTTCGCGGCAGTCCGACGCGAGCAGTACTTC.

V usage is TRBV20-1 and J usage is TRBJ2-1; 7 positions match TRBD2. CDR1 is DFQATT, CDR2 SNEGSKA, per germline (reference sequence). There are 13 residues in the CDR3. V trimming: 6 bases; J trimming: 9 bases; junction bases outside the gene matches: 11. CDR3 sequence reads: CSARAGTTGEQFF. The CDR3 DNA is TGCAGTGCCAGGGCGGGGACTACCGGTGAGCAGTTCTTC.

Comments on this clonotype: At one end, the junction sequence differs from germline, possibly due to a read error. The chain recombines TRBV7-2 with TRBJ2-5; D is possibly TRBD2 (6 bases). The CDR3 is 14 amino acids. CDR1 SGHTA and CDR2 FQGNSA come from the germline V gene. CDR3 sequence (DNA): TGTGCCAGCGCGGCGCGGGGAACACAAGCGACCCAGTACTTC. It yields the protein CASAARGTQATQYF.

This chain joins TRBV20-1 and TRBJ2-3, with D perhaps matching TRBD1 (5 bases). Per the germline V gene, CDR1 is DFQATT and CDR2 is SNEGSKA (reference sequence). Deletions cut 6 bases from V and 3 bases from J, with 25 bases between. CDR3 length: 17 amino acids. CDR3 coding DNA: TGCAGTGCGAGCGACTCCCTATTGGGGCTAAGGACAGATACGCAGTATTTT. Translation gives CSASDSLLGLRTDTQYF.